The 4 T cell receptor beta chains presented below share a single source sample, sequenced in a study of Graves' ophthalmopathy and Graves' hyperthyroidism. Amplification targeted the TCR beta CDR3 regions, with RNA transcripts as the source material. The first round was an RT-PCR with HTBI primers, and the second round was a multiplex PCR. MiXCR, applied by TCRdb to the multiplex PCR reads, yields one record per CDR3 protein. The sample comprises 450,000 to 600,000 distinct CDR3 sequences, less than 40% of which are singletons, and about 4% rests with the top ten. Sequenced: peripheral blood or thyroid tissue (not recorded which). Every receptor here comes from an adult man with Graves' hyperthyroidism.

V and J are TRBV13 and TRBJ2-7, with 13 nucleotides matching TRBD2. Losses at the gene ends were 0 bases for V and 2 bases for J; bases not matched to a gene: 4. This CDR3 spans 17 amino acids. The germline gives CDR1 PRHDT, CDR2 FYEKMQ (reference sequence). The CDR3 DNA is TGTGCCAGCAGCTTAGGACGGGGACTAGCGGGGACCTACGAGCAGTACTTC. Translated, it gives CASSLGRGLAGTYEQYF.

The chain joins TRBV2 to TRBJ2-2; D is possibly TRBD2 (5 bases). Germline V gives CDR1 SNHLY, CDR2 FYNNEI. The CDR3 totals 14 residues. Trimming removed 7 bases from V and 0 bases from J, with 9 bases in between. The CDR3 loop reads CASMTGANTGELFF. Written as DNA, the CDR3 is TGTGCCAGCATGACCGGGGCGAACACCGGGGAGCTGTTTTTT.

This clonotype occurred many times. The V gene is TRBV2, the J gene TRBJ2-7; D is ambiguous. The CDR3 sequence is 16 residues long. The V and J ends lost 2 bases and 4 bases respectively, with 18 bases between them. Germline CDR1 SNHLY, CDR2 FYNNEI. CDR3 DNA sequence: TGTGCCAGCAGTGAACCTCGGCAGTATACGGTGTACGAGCAGTACTTC. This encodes CASSEPRQYTVYEQYF.

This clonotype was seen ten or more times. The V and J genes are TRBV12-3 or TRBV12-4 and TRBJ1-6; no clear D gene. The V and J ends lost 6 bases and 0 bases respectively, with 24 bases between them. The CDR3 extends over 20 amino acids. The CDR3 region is CASRYQIGPTTSSYNSPLHF. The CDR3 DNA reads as TGTGCCAGCAGATACCAAATCGGTCCAACGACCAGCTCCTATAATTCACCCCTCCACTTT.